Below, 2 T cell receptor beta chains from the same sample are listed, as sequenced in a study of cytomegalovirus exposure and HLA in healthy donors. Sequencing was performed with immunoSEQ multiplex PCR; in TCRdb, only in-frame clones are kept and a portion is missing. The sample carries 150,000 to 200,000 clones, 85% recorded once. Sequencing was performed on PBMCs. Receptors originate from a man aged 18 to 35 in good health and CMV-seropositive.

The chain has TRBV18 and TRBJ2-5; 9 nucleotides align to TRBD2. Germline CDR1 is KGHSH and CDR2 is LQKENI. The CDR3 loop spans 17 amino acids. Trimming took 3 bases from V and 1 from J; bases not matched to a gene: 9. CDR3 sequence: CASSPRLVAGVQETQYF. The CDR3 DNA is TGTGCCAGCTCACCCAGGCTGGTAGCGGGGGTCCAAGAGACCCAGTACTTC.

This clone was observed a single time. The gene calls are TRBV4-2 and TRBJ2-3; no clear D gene. The germline V gene encodes CDR1 LGHNA and CDR2 YNFKEQ. The V end was cut by 0 bases, the J end by 0 bases, with 13 bases between. The CDR3 length is 17 residues. The CDR3: CASSQDFGTVSTDTQYF. The CDR3 region has the DNA TGTGCCAGCAGCCAAGACTTCGGCACAGTCAGCACAGATACGCAGTATTTT.